This section outlines one T cell receptor beta chain sequence together with its context. Germline CDR1 and CDR2: SGHKS and YYEKEE (reference sequence). The CDR3 is made up of 14 amino acids. Trimming removed 0 bases from V and 4 bases from J; junction bases left unmatched: 3. Assay used: immunoSEQ multiplex PCR; TCRdb lists only in-frame clones, some missing. The data hold about 15,000 clones, with just over 85% observed a single time. The sample is drawn from a study of T cell changes during pregnancy in multiple sclerosis. This receptor was identified in a female donor with multiple sclerosis, enrolled in a pregnancy study. The chain has TRBV5-5 and TRBJ1-2; TRBD1 matches at 7 bases. The sample here was CD8+ T cells from peripheral blood mononuclear cells, taken in the first trimester of pregnancy. The CDR3 spells CASSLDRGIYGYTF. DNA of the CDR3: TGTGCCAGCAGCTTGGACAGGGGAATCTATGGCTACACCTTC.